This T cell receptor (beta chain) is from a study of cytomegalovirus exposure and HLA in healthy donors (dated by TCRdb to 2017 to 2019). Regarding the complete study: In an earlier analysis of some 550 of the donors, 250 to 350 Gb of sequence data and approximately 120 million unique TCR beta sequences from about 190 million T cells were reported. An early release that covered roughly 600 HLA-typed donors contained about 300 gigabases of sequencing data and 85 million to 100 million unique TCR sequences. The genetic ancestry cluster associated with self-reported Caucasian donors included 80% to 90% of the roughly 380 genotyped donors. The study aimed to test whether signatures of past pathogen exposure could be identified by cataloging public T cell receptors. Using immunosequencing, the study profiled T cell repertoires from 666 subjects and related those repertoires to cytomegalovirus serostatus. Besides the first cohort of around 670 subjects, a separate validation cohort made up of 120 different subjects was used. To predict cytomegalovirus infection status, the study brought together high-throughput TCR immunosequencing, statistical association of individual TCRs with disease status, and machine learning. To study patterns of TCR occurrence, a later analysis re-analyzed previously published TCR beta repertoires from around 660 donors and added high-resolution HLA genotyping. The later analysis used no new phenotypic data to find candidate immune exposures, relying instead on TCR beta sequences and their occurrence across donors. An earlier analysis of several hundred of the donors applied high-throughput TCR beta sequencing to assess whether each TCR beta V gene segment acted as functional or pseudogenic. Donor age, sex, ethnicity and CMV serostatus were compiled together with the repertoire data. Genome-wide SNP genotypes for about 65% of the roughly 700 donors were used in a later genetic analysis, which treated that subset as a discovery cohort. Every repertoire in the discovery cohort had been generated on one and the same sequencing platform. HLA typing covered class I and class II loci at four-digit resolution. The number of typed donors differed by locus: about 629-630 for A, B, C, DRB1 and DQB1; approximately 520 for DQA1; about 600 for DPA1; and around 490 for DPB1. About five DR-DQ haplotypes were treated as single units for association and clustering because of strong linkage in the cohort. Among 300 to 500 genotyped donors of the cohort, an average of approximately 220,000 unique TCR beta nucleotide sequences was sequenced per donor, of which roughly 17% were non-productive.

The cohort consisted of 600 or so healthy bone marrow donors. Cohort members were all nominally healthy when sampled, although unrecorded immune exposures were likely present. The donor tested CMV seropositive, placing the donor among the 289 seropositive members of the cohort. Every donor gave a peripheral blood sample, and the peripheral blood mononuclear cells from that sample were used for TCR beta sequencing. Genomic DNA was extracted from the blood cell samples with the Qiagen DNeasy Blood Extraction Kit. Library creation used the immunoSEQ multiplex PCR assay. A mixture of 60 forward primers for TCR Vbeta segments and 13 reverse primers for TCR Jbeta segments was used in the multiplex PCR. The CDR3 region of rearranged TCR beta genes was amplified from genomic DNA with a multiplex PCR assay. Amplified TCR beta libraries were sequenced as 87-base-pair reads on the Illumina HiSeq System. As for how the authors treated the data: A later analysis tallied tens of millions of unique TCR beta chains across the 666 repertoires, and some 10 million of those chains were shared by two or more donors. Raw reads were error-corrected and collapsed into unique sequences by a nearest-neighbor algorithm in which closely related sequences were merged to remove PCR and sequencing errors. V, D and J gene segments were assigned by aligning CDR3 sequences to IMGT reference sequences. For a sequence to be retained, at least a six-nucleotide match to both a V gene segment and a J gene segment was required. Rearrangements were classified as productive when the CDR3 lacked stop codons and remained in frame with V and J, and all other rearrangements were classified as non-productive. CDR3 was defined by IMGT convention, running from the second conserved V-encoded cysteine to the conserved J-encoded phenylalanine. The earlier analysis of 500 to 650 of the donors excluded any sequence lacking an unambiguous match to a single V gene segment. An earlier analysis of a few hundred of the donors classified V segments as functional when productive rearrangements were above 56.7% and as segregating when the standard deviation between donors was above 5%. To diagnose cytomegalovirus status from the catalog of TCR beta chain sequences, a statistical classification framework was built. A later analysis assigned V and J genes by comparing TCR nucleotide sequences with IMGT/GENE-DB human TR gene sequences. The TCRdist pipeline was used in a later analysis to assign CDR3 sequences and most-parsimonious VDJ recombination scenarios. In a later analysis, each TCR beta chain was defined by its CDR3 amino acid sequence together with its V-gene family, and reads lacking a unique V-gene family were excluded. As a way to deal with suspected cross-contamination and a sequencing artifact, a later analysis dropped hundreds of nucleotide sequences that were highly shared and had low generation probability. A later analysis calculated a clonal expansion index for each public chain from normalized within-repertoire ranks of inferred template counts. In a later analysis, generation probabilities were computed using a VDJ recombination model fitted to out-of-frame rearrangements, and the results were checked against IGoR. Hypergeometric tests were used in a later analysis to score TCR-TCR, TCR-HLA and TCR-CMV co-occurrence, with a repertoire-size bias correction applied to the TCR pairs. To estimate false discovery rates, a later analysis permuted the HLA or CMV assignments 20 times. In a later analysis, co-occurring TCRs were grouped using DBSCAN, with TCRdist sequence similarity added in when clustering inside HLA-allele-positive subsets. Repertoires with fewer than 30,000 or more than 120,000 public chains, plus five repertoires with anomalous nucleotide sharing, were excluded from co-occurrence clustering. TCRdb limited this immuneACCESS table to in-frame rearrangements with V and J called. A share of clones is missing; checked studies link under half to unresolved V genes, and the rest is unexplained. The V and J calls and the clone size are those of that table, but D and trimming were determined from the DNA. This sample comprises about 100,000 clones, around 81% of them detected only once. The top ten constitute about 4.4% of the sample.

General study outcomes and caveats: Compared with equally common non-associated chains, HLA-associated TCR beta chains in a later analysis were more clonally expanded and had lower generation probabilities. A later analysis found that most CMV-associated TCR beta chains appeared HLA-restricted, with HLA associations seemingly driven largely by CMV exposure. Cytomegalovirus status was reported to be diagnosed by the classifier with high specificity and sensitivity in both the original and validation cohorts. Seventeen rarely observed V segments, including chromosome 9 orphons, were excluded from the earlier analysis of about 500 of the donors because counts were too low. A later analysis reported that several top co-occurrence clusters appeared linked to parvovirus B19, influenza, CMV and Epstein-Barr virus. It was suggested by the authors that the approach could potentially be generalized to other disease states and immunological phenotypes. The 87-base-pair reads could not distinguish some IMGT-functional V segments, including TRBV6-2 and TRBV6-3, so those segments were excluded. Because HLA typing was missing for some donors at each locus, association tests included only the typed subset. In vitro tests confirmed that a few of the cytomegalovirus-associated TCR beta chains recognize cytomegalovirus antigens. Sequencing depth was assumed to be roughly uniform across donors in the presence/absence analyses, though that assumption may not hold. In an earlier analysis of around 600 of the donors, most TCR beta V segments appeared in productive rearrangements about 90% or about 30% of the time, broadly matching IMGT annotations. When HLA alleles, especially DR and DQ, strongly co-occurred, TCR associations were difficult to assign to individual alleles. V-gene and J-gene trimming of TCR beta chains was associated with a missense DCLRE1C variant in a later genetic analysis, and the association was replicated in an independent cohort. Immune exposure information for the cohort was limited to CMV serostatus. Correlated functional status among segregating V segments might be attributable to linkage disequilibrium, but an unknown experimental factor could not be ruled out. In a later analysis, TCR association rates were found to vary across HLA loci, with the most associated TCRs seen for DRB1 alleles and the fewest for HLA-C alleles. A cluster of highly shared sequence variants was judged likely to be a technical artifact of the sequencing pipeline. A further reported finding was that TCR beta sequences accurately predicted the HLA-A and HLA-B alleles for most subjects in the first cohort. Compared with the approximately 700-donor mean, donors in an Asian-associated ancestry cluster had fewer N-insertions in productive TCRs, according to a later genetic analysis. Most TCR sequences were seen in very few donors, while some public TCRs were found in many individuals. Specific HLA alleles were associated with over 15,000 TCR beta sequences at a false discovery rate of 0.05 in a later analysis. This cohort had only TCR beta chains sequenced, and the lack of alpha or paired-chain data limited which features could be detected. A total of 150 to 200 TCR beta chains were listed by the study as associated with cytomegalovirus.

CDR1 and CDR2 are read off the germline V gene as SGHTA and FQGTGA. From the cysteine through the phenylalanine, the CDR3 covers 16 amino acids. Just the 48-base CDR3 DNA is kept, in frame starting at base 1. V drops 0 bases and J drops 2 bases, leaving 13 bases in between. With respect to this clone: The antigen it binds to is not known. No base qualities exist here, and no much larger clone lies one base off it.

This chain joins TRBV7-3 to TRBJ1-2, with the D gene not confidently named. Sequencing was carried out using PBMCs. This TCR derives from a woman aged 70-85 years in good health and CMV-seropositive. The CDR3 amino acid sequence is: CASSLTATSSNYGYTF. The DNA sequence is given as TGTGCCAGCAGCTTAACCGCCACATCCTCCAACTATGGCTACACCTTC.